The 8 T cell receptor beta chains presented below share a single source sample, sequenced in a study of T cells expressing NK-cell markers. From the 5' RACE reads, TCRdb lists one entry per CDR3 protein and no DNA. The table lists 200,000 to 300,000 distinct CDR3 sequences. The sample was blood T cells: a sorted CD56 or NKG2C T cell subset, CD4+ or CD8+ T cells, or bulk PBMC T cells (not recorded which). The receptors here all came from a woman between 18 and 70 years old in good health.

V is TRBV20-1 and J is TRBJ2-7; there is no DNA to check the TCRdb D call of TRBD1. The CDR3 is 14 residues long. Per germline, CDR1 DFQATT and CDR2 SNEGSKA (reference sequence). The CDR3 sequence is CSATTGTYSYEQYF.

V gene TRBV4-1 combines with J gene TRBJ2-2. This CDR3 contains 15 residues. The germline V gene encodes CDR1 MGHRA and CDR2 YSYEKL. This CDR3 is CASSQPDFHTGELFF.

This rearrangement joins TRBV5-1 to TRBJ2-5; checking the TCRdb D call of TRBD1 is not possible without DNA. CDR1 is SGHRS, CDR2 YFSETQ, per germline. CDR3 length: 15 residues. The CDR3 loop reads CASSLADQGGETQYF.

This chain uses TRBV10-1 with TRBJ2-3; TCRdb indicates TRBD2, and absent DNA this call remains unverified. The CDR3 is made up of 16 amino acids. Germline CDR1 WNHNN, CDR2 SYGVQD (reference sequence). CDR3 region: CASSEARLGGPDTQYF.

V and J are TRBV24-1 and TRBJ1-1. The CDR3 has 14 amino acids. Germline CDR1 and CDR2: KGHDR and SFDVKD. The chain's CDR3 is CATRVSEVVGEAFF.

This chain joins TRBV29-1 and TRBJ2-5; TCRdb's D call of TRBD2 is untestable without DNA. Germline V lookup: CDR1 SQVTM, CDR2 ANQGSEA. This CDR3 is 13 amino acids long. The CDR3 sequence: CSVGGLAVETQYF.

The genes are TRBV3-1 and TRBJ2-1; there is no DNA to check the TCRdb D call of TRBD2. Looked up from germline, CDR1 is LGHDT and CDR2 is YNNKEL (reference sequence). The CDR3 is 13 residues long. Here the CDR3 reads CARRTSGHDEQFF.

The chain is built from TRBV4-3 and TRBJ1-6; TCRdb names TRBD1, which stays unverified in the absence of DNA. Germline-derived CDR1 and CDR2 are LGHNA and YSLEER. The CDR3 runs 16 residues. The CDR3 sequence: CASSQEAGTGNSPLHF.